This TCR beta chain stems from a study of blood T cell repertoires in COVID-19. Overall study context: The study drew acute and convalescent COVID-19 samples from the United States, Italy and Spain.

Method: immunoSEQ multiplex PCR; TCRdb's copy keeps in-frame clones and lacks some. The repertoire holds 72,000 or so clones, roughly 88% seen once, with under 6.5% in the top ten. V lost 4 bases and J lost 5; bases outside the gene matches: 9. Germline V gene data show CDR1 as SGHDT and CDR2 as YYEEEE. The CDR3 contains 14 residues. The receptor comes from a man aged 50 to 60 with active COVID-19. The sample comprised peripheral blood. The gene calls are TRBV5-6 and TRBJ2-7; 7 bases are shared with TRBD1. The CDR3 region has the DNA TGTGCCAGCAGCCTGGGACAGACAGACAACGAGCAGTACTTC. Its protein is CASSLGQTDNEQYF.